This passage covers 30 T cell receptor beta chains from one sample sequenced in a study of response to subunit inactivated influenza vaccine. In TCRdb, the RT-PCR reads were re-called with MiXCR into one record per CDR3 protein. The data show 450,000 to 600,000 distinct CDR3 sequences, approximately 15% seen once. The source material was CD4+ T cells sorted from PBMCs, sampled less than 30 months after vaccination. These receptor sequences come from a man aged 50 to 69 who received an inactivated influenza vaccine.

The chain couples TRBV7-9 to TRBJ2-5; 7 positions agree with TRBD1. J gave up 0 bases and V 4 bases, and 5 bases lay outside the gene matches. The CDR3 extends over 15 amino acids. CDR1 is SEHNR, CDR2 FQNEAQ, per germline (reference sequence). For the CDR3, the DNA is TGTGCCAGCAGCTCCCTACAGGGGTACCAAGAGACCCAGTACTTC. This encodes CASSSLQGYQETQYF.

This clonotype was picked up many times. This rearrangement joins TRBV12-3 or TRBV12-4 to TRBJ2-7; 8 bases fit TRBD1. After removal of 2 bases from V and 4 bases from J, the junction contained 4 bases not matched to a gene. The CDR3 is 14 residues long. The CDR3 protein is CASSLYRGRYEQYF. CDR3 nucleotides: TGTGCCAGCAGTTTATACAGGGGGAGGTACGAGCAGTACTTC.

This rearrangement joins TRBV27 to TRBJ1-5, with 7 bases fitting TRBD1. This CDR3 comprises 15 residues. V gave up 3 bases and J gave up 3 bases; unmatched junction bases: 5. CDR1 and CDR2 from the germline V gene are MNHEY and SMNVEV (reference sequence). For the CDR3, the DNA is TGTGCCAGCAGTTTCCAGGGGGGCGCCAATCAGCCCCAGCATTTT. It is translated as CASSFQGGANQPQHF.

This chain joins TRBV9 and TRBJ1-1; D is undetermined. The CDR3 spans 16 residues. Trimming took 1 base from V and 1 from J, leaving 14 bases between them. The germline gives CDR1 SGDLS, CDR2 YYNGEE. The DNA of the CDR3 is TGTGCCAGCAGCGTAAAGGCGGTAGGGCGGAACACTGAAGCTTTCTTT. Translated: CASSVKAVGRNTEAFF.

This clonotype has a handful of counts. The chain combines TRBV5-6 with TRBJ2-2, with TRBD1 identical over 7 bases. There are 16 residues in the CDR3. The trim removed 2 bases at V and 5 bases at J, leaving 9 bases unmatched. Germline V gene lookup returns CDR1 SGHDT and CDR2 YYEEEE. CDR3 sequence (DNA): TGTGCCAGCAGCTTAGCGCCAGGGGGATTGACCGGGGAGCTGTTTTTT. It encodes CASSLAPGGLTGELFF.

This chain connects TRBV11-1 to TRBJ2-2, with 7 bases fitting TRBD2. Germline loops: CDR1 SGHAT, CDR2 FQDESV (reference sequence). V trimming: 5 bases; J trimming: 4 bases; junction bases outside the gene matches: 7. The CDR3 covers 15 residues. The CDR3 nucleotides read TGTGCCAGCAGCATAAGGACTAGGACCACCGGGGAGCTGTTTTTT. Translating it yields CASSIRTRTTGELFF.

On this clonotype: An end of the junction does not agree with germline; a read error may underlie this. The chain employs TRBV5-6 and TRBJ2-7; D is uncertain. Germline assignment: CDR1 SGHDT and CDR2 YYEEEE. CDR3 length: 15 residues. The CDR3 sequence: CASSNSGRNTYEQYF. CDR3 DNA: TGTGCCAGCAGCAACTCTGGACGGAACACCTATGAGCAGTACTTC.

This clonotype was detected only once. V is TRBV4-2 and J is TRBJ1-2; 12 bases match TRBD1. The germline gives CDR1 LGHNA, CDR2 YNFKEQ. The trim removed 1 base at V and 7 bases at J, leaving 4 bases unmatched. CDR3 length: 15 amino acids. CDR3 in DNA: TGTGCCAGCAGCCAAGGGGGACAGGGGGCGTTTGGCTACACCTTC. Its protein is CASSQGGQGAFGYTF.

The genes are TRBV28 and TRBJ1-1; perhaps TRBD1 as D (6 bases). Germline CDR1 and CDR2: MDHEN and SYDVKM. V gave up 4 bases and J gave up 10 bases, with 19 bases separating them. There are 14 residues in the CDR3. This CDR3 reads CASSSSQWTAGAFF. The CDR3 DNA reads TGTGCCAGCAGTTCAAGCCAATGGACAGCGGGAGCTTTCTTT.

The CDR3 DNA follows: TGTGCCAGCAGGTCGAGCGGGGCCAAGGAAGAGACCCAGTACTTC. Amino acid sequence: CASRSSGAKEETQYF. V gene TRBV25-1 combines with J gene TRBJ2-5; 7 bases map to TRBD2. This CDR3 spans 15 amino acids. After removal of 6 bases from V and 3 bases from J, the junction contained 10 bases not matched to a gene. Germline V gene lookup returns CDR1 MGHDK and CDR2 SYGVNS.

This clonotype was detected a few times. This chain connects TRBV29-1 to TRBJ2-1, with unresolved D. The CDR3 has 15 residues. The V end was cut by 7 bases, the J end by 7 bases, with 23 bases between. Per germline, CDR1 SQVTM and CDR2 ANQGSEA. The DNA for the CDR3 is TGCAGCGCTTTCAACACGGGCCTATTCGGGAATGAGCAGTTCTTC. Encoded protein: CSAFNTGLFGNEQFF.

The CDR3 here is CASSQDSGLSYEQYF. CDR3 coding DNA: TGTGCCAGCAGCCAAGACAGCGGGCTCTCCTACGAGCAGTACTTC. The J gene is TRBJ2-7, the V gene TRBV4-2, with a possible D match to TRBD2 (6 bases). Germline V gene data show CDR1 as LGHNA and CDR2 as YNFKEQ. V gave up 0 bases and J gave up 0 bases, with 9 bases separating them. CDR3 size: 15 residues.

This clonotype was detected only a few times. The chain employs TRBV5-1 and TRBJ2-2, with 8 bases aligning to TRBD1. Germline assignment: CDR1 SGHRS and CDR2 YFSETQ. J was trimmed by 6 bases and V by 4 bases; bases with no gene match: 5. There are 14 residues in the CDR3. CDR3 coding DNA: TGCGCCAGCAGCGACAGGGGCAGGTCCGGGGAGCTGTTTTTT. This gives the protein CASSDRGRSGELFF.

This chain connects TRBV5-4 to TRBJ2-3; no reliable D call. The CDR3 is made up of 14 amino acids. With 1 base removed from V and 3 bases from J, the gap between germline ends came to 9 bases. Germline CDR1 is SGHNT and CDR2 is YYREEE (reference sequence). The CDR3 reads CASSLTEGTDTQYF. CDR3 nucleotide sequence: TGTGCCAGCAGCTTGACAGAAGGGACAGATACGCAGTATTTT.

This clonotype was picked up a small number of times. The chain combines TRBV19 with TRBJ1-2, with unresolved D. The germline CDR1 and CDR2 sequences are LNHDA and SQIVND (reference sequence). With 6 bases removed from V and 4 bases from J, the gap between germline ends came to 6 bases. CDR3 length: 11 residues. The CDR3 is CASSKFYGYTF. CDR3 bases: TGTGCCAGTAGCAAATTCTATGGCTACACCTTC. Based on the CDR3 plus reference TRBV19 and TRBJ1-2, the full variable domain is DGGITQSPKYLFRKEGQNVTLSCEQNLNHDAMYWYRQDPGQGLRLIYYSQIVNDFQKGDIAEGYSVSREKKESFPLTVTSAQKNPTAFYLCASSKFYGYTFGSGTRLTVV.

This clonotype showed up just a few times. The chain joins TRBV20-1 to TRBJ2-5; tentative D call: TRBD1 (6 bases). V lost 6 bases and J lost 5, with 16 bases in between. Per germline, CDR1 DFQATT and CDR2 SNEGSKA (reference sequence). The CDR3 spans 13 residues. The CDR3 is CSAPQGWGETQYF. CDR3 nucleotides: TGCAGTGCCCCCCAGGGGTGGGGGGAGACCCAGTACTTC.

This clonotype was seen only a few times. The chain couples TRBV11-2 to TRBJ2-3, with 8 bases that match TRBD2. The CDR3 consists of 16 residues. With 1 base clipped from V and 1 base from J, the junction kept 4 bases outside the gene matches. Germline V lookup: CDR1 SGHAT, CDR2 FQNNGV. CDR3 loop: CASSLGGGSRTDTQYF. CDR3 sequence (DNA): TGTGCCAGCAGCTTAGGCGGGGGGAGTCGCACAGATACGCAGTATTTT.

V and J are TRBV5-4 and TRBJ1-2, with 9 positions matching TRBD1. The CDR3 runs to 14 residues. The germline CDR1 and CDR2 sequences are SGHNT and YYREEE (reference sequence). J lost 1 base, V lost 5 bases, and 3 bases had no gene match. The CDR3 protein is CASRRQGGNYGYTF. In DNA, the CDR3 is TGTGCCAGCAGGAGACAGGGGGGTAACTATGGCTACACCTTC.

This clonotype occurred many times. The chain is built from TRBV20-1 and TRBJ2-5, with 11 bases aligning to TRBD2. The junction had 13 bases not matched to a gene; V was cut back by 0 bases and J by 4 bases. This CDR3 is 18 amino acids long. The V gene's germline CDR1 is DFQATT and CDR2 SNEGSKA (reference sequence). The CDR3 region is CSARDYILAGGGTETQYF. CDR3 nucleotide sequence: TGCAGTGCTAGAGACTACATTCTAGCGGGAGGCGGCACAGAGACCCAGTACTTC.

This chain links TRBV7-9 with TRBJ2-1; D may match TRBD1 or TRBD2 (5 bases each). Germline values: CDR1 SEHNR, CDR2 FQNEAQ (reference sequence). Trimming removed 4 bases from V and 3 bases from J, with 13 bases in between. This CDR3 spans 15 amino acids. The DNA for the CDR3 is TGTGCCAGCAGCTCGGGCCGGGGCGACTACAATGAGCAGTTCTTC. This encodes CASSSGRGDYNEQFF.

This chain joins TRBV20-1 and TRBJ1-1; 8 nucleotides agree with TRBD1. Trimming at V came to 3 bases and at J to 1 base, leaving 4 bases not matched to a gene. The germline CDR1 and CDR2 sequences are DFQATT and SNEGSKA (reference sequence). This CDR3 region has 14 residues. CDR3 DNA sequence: TGCAGTGCTAGGGCCGGACAGGGGAACACTGAAGCTTTCTTT. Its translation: CSARAGQGNTEAFF.

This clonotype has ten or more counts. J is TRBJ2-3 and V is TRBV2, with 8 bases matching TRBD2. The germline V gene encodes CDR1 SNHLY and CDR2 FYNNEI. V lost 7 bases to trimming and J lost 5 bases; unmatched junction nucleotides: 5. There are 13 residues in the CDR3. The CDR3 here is CASKSGGVDTQYF. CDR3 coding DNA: TGTGCCAGCAAATCCGGGGGGGTAGATACGCAGTATTTT.

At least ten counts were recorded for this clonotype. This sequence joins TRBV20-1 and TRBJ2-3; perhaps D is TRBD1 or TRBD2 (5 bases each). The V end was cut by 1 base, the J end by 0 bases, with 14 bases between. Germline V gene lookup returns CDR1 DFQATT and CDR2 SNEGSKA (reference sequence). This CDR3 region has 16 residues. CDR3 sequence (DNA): TGCAGTGCTAGAGGACGCCGGTGGGGGAGCACAGATACGCAGTATTTT. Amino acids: CSARGRRWGSTDTQYF.

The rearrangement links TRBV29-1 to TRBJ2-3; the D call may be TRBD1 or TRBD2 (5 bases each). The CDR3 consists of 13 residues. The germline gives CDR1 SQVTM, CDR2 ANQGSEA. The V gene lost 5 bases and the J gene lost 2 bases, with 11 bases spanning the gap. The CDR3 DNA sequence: TGCAGCGTTCGGGGCAGGGTCACAGATACGCAGTATTTT. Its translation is CSVRGRVTDTQYF.

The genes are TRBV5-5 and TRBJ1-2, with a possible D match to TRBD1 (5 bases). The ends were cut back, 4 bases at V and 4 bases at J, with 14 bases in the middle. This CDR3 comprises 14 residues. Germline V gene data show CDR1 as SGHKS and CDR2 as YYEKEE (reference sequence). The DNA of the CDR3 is TGTGCCAGCAGCATGGGCCAGGGAGGCTATGGCTACACCTTC. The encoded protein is CASSMGQGGYGYTF.

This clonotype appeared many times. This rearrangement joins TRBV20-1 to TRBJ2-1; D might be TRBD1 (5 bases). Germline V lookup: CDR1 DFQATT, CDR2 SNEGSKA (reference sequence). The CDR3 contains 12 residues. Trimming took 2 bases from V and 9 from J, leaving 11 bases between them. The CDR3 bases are TGCAGTGCTAGAAGGCAGGGCGGTGAGCAGTTCTTC. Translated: CSARRQGGEQFF.

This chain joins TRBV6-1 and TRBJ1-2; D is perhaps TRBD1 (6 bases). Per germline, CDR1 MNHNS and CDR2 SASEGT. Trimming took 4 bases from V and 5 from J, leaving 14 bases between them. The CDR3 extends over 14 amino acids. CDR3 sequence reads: CASSGTVKSYGYTF. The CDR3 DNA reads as TGTGCCAGCAGTGGGACAGTTAAGTCTTATGGCTACACCTTC.

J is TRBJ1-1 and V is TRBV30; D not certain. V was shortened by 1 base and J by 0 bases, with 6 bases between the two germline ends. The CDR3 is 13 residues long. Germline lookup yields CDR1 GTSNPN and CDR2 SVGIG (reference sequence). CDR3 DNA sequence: TGTGCCTGGAGTGACGGGCTGAACACTGAAGCTTTCTTT. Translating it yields CAWSDGLNTEAFF.

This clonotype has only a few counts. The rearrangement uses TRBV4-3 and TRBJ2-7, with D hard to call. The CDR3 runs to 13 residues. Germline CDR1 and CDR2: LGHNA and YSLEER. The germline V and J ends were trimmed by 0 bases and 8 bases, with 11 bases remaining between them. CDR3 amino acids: CASSQEVDNQQYF. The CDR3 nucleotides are TGCGCCAGCAGCCAAGAGGTCGACAACCAGCAGTACTTC.

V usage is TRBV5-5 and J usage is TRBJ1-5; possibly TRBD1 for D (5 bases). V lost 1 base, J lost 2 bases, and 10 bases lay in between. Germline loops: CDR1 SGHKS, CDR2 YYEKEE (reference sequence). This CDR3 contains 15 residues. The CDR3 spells CASSLLRGGNQPQHF. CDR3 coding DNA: TGTGCCAGCAGCTTGCTCCGGGGGGGCAATCAGCCCCAGCATTTT.